These T cell receptor beta chains were read from a single sample in a study of CD8 T cells in ankylosing spondylitis. TCRdb re-called the 5' RACE reads with MiXCR, one entry per CDR3 protein. This sample carries around 130,000 distinct CDR3 sequences, 7% of them seen once, and the ten largest clones take 12%. The sample was blood, either unsorted or a sorted T cell fraction (not recorded which). These receptor sequences come from a male donor with ankylosing spondylitis or in good health (not recorded which). CDR3s include the opening cysteine and the closing phenylalanine or tryptophan. Each record gives: V gene, clone size, J gene, D gene, CDR3 protein, CDR3 DNA. A D gene is named only where the DNA matches it firmly. Size tells how often a clone was seen (once, few, many) or the class of an expanded clone, and some rows leave it out.

TRBV9	many	TRBJ2-5	.	CASSVDVGGKETQYF	TGTGCCAGCAGCGTAGATGTTGGGGGGAAAGAGACCCAGTACTTC
TRBV7-2	many	TRBJ2-3	TRBD2	CASSLTSGAPTDTQYF	TGTGCCAGCAGCCTTACTAGCGGTGCCCCCACAGATACGCAGTATTTT
TRBV29-1	many	TRBJ1-1	.	CSGGRTNTEAFF	TGCAGCGGGGGACGGACGAACACTGAAGCTTTCTTT
TRBV6-2/TRBV6-3	.	TRBJ2-6	.	CASSDGQFSGANVLTF	TGTGCCAGCAGTGACGGACAGTTCTCTGGGGCCAACGTCCTGACTTTC
TRBV11-2	many	TRBJ2-1	TRBD2	CASSVTYISSGSYYNEQFF	TGTGCCAGCAGCGTCACTTACATTTCTAGCGGGAGTTACTACAATGAGCAGTTCTTC
TRBV6-1	many	TRBJ1-2	.	CASSLSDVGYTF	TGTGCCAGCAGCCTGTCGGACGTTGGCTACACCTTC
TRBV12-3/TRBV12-4	.	TRBJ1-4	.	CASSSTGRAEKLFF	TGTGCCAGCAGTTCCACAGGGAGGGCTGAAAAACTGTTTTTT
TRBV6-6	many	TRBJ2-5	.	CASSTGPGSRQYF	TGTGCCAGCAGTACCGGCCCCGGGTCTAGACAGTACTTC
TRBV12-3/TRBV12-4	many	TRBJ1-4	.	CASSRGSEKLFF	TGTGCCAGCAGCAGAGGGAGTGAAAAACTGTTTTTT
TRBV5-1	many	TRBJ2-3	TRBD2	CASTSSGGAGDTQYF	TGCGCCAGCACCTCTAGCGGGGGGGCAGGAGATACGCAGTATTTT
TRBV7-2	many	TRBJ2-7	.	CASSLAGKGAEQYF	TGTGCCAGCAGCTTAGCGGGTAAGGGAGCCGAGCAGTACTTC
TRBV20-1	many	TRBJ2-7	TRBD1	CSAAGTGTYEQYF	TGCAGTGCGGCTGGGACAGGGACATACGAGCAGTACTTC